Presented here are 26 T cell receptor beta chains from one specimen sequenced in a study of MAIT cells during Salmonella Paratyphi A infection. TCRdb recomputed calls from the 5' RACE reads with MiXCR, one row per CDR3 protein. The data show 500 or so distinct CDR3 sequences, around 44% seen once. Described time point: healthy control first sampling. The MAIT cell gate was Valpha7.2+ CD161+ T cells, sorted by flow cytometry. The sample comprised MAIT cells from blood. The receptors derive from an adult in good health.

A word on this clonotype: A read error is likely, as this CDR3 ends without the conserved phenylalanine or tryptophan. V is TRBV20-1 and J is TRBJ1-1, with D hard to call. With 5 bases removed from V and 2 bases from J, the gap between germline ends came to 15 bases. The V gene's germline CDR1 is DFQATT and CDR2 SNEGSKA (reference sequence). The CDR3 is 14 amino acids. The CDR3 DNA is TGCAGTGCTCTCGGGGTATCCGGAAACACTGAAGCTTTCTTA. Its protein product is CSALGVSGNTEAFL.

This CDR3 is CSVVVAGGLQCEQFF. The CDR3 coding sequence is TGCAGTGTGGTAGTAGCGGGGGGCCTACAATGCGAGCAGTTCTTC. The rearrangement joins TRBV20-1 to TRBJ2-1, with TRBD2 identical over 10 bases. The CDR3 has 15 residues. V shed 7 bases and J 10 bases; nucleotides not matched to a gene: 16. CDR1 is DFQATT, CDR2 SNEGSKA, per germline (reference sequence).

This clonotype was detected only a few times. The chain uses TRBV15 and TRBJ2-5; D might be TRBD1 or TRBD2, each matching 6 bases. The CDR3 is made up of 15 amino acids. Trimming stripped 0 bases from V and 4 bases from J, with 12 bases between. Germline V lookup: CDR1 LNHNV, CDR2 YYDKDF (reference sequence). The DNA of the CDR3 is TGTGCCACCAGCAGAGATAAGGGGGGCGCAGAGACCCAGTACTTC. Its translation: CATSRDKGGAETQYF.

J is TRBJ2-3 and V is TRBV6-4, with a possible D match to TRBD2 (7 bases). Germline V gene lookup returns CDR1 MRHNA and CDR2 SNTAGT. Trimming removed 7 bases from V and 1 base from J, with 9 bases in between. This CDR3 has 13 amino acids. CDR3 nucleotides: TGTGCCAGCAAGGGGGGGGGCACAGATACGCAGTATTTT. It codes for CASKGGGTDTQYF.

By its share, this clonotype is medium-sized. V and J are TRBV20-1 and TRBJ2-1; TRBD2 is a possible D gene (6 bases). Germline CDR1 DFQATT, CDR2 SNEGSKA (reference sequence). Trimming cost V 0 bases and J 6 bases, with 15 bases left between them. This CDR3 is built from 15 residues. CDR3 region: CSARENYGGINEQFF. The CDR3 bases are TGCAGTGCTAGAGAGAACTACGGGGGAATCAATGAGCAGTTCTTC.

This clonotype showed up just a few times. V usage is TRBV28 and J usage is TRBJ2-1; TRBD2 might be the D (6 bases). The CDR3 contains 16 residues. Looked up from germline, CDR1 is MDHEN and CDR2 is SYDVKM. The germline V and J ends were trimmed by 2 bases and 3 bases, with 14 bases remaining between them. The CDR3 here is CASSLMGQEGYNEQFF. DNA of the CDR3: TGTGCCAGCAGTTTAATGGGGCAGGAGGGCTACAATGAGCAGTTCTTC.

By sample fraction, this clonotype is large (0.1 to 1%). The J gene is TRBJ1-2, the V gene TRBV5-1, with 9 bases matching TRBD1. There are 14 residues in the CDR3. Germline CDR1 SGHRS, CDR2 YFSETQ. Losses at the gene ends were 1 base for V and 9 bases for J; bases not matched to a gene: 7. CDR3: CASSLRTGEARYTF. The CDR3 DNA is TGCGCCAGCAGCTTGAGGACAGGGGAGGCACGCTACACCTTC.

The chain is built from TRBV11-3 and TRBJ2-5, with D possibly matching TRBD2 (7 bases). This CDR3 comprises 16 residues. The V and J ends lost 4 bases and 1 base respectively, with 16 bases between them. CDR1 and CDR2 (germline): SGHNT, YENEEA. The CDR3 sequence: CASSSSLGGGQETQYF. CDR3 DNA: TGTGCCAGCAGCTCCAGTTTAGGGGGGGGCCAAGAGACCCAGTACTTC.

CDR3 DNA: TGTGCCAGCAGTGACCTAGCGGGGGGGCCCCAAGAGACCCAGTACTTC. It encodes CASSDLAGGPQETQYF. The chain links TRBV6-4 to TRBJ2-5; 12 bases align to TRBD2. The J segment lost 1 base and the V segment lost 2 bases, leaving 2 bases of the junction unmatched. The CDR3 totals 16 residues. The germline V gene encodes CDR1 MRHNA and CDR2 SNTAGT.

This clonotype was detected only a few times. The chain is built from TRBV20-1 and TRBJ1-1; D is possibly TRBD1 (5 bases). This CDR3 spans 14 amino acids. V dropped 6 bases and J dropped 3 bases, with 17 bases sitting between them. Germline CDR1 reads DFQATT; CDR2 reads SNEGSKA (reference sequence). CDR3: CSANLGAGDTEAFF. CDR3 in DNA: TGCAGTGCAAACCTAGGAGCGGGGGACACTGAAGCTTTCTTT.

This clonotype was found a few times. This chain connects TRBV6-5 to TRBJ1-2; the D is unclear. Trimming removed 0 bases at V and 4 bases at J, with 12 bases between. The CDR3 loop spans 15 amino acids. Germline assignment: CDR1 MNHEY and CDR2 SVGAGI. This chain's CDR3 is CASSYSGGPSYGYTF. The CDR3 bases are TGTGCCAGCAGTTACTCCGGAGGGCCCAGCTATGGCTACACCTTC.

J is TRBJ2-1 and V is TRBV20-1; D might be TRBD2 (6 bases). Germline V CDR1 and CDR2: DFQATT, SNEGSKA (reference sequence). This CDR3 is 15 amino acids long. V dropped 0 bases and J dropped 4 bases, with 13 bases sitting between them. CDR3 loop: CSARDSGLGYNEQFF. DNA for the CDR3: TGCAGTGCTAGAGATAGCGGACTGGGATACAATGAGCAGTTCTTC.

As concerns this clonotype: Because the CDR3's place on the DNA is in doubt, the DNA is left out and the CDR3 is given as listed by TCRdb. CDR3 protein: CASSFYICSARELEGKYEQYF. The chain combines TRBV11-3 with TRBJ2-7; TRBD2 was called by the table and not checked on the DNA. The CDR3 length equals 21 residues, ends included. CDR1 and CDR2 (germline): SGHNT, YENEEA.

A note on this clonotype: Since no conserved phenylalanine or tryptophan closes the CDR3, a read error is the likely cause. The DNA is omitted, as the CDR3 cannot be located on it reliably, and the CDR3 follows TCRdb's listing. This chain links TRBV20-1 with TRBJ1-1. CDR1 DFQATT and CDR2 SNEGSKA come from the germline V gene (reference sequence). The CDR3 is 12 residues long, ends included. The CDR3 loop reads CSARAGDTEAGG.

This clonotype is classed as medium-sized (0.01 to 0.1%). V gene TRBV4-2 combines with J gene TRBJ2-1, with D hard to call. The CDR3 consists of 15 residues. V dropped 4 bases and J dropped 9 bases, with 19 bases sitting between them. Germline assignment: CDR1 LGHNA and CDR2 YNFKEQ. CDR3: CASSPDNIISGEQFF. The CDR3 DNA reads TGTGCCAGCAGCCCGGATAACATAATCTCTGGTGAGCAGTTCTTC.

This clonotype was detected once. The CDR3 end shows no conserved phenylalanine or tryptophan, and so a read error is likely. It is unclear where the CDR3 begins or ends on the DNA, so no DNA is shown, and the CDR3 is as TCRdb lists it. The V and J genes are TRBV20-1 and TRBJ2-1; TRBD2, as called in the table, went unchecked against the DNA. Termini included, the CDR3 measures 13 amino acids. CDR1 is DFQATT and CDR2 is SNEGSKA in the germline V gene (reference sequence). CDR3 residues: CSARGGKENEKGG.

This clonotype is large in the sample. This chain joins TRBV20-1 and TRBJ2-1; the match to TRBD2 covers 8 bases. The CDR3 runs to 15 residues. Germline V gene lookup returns CDR1 DFQATT and CDR2 SNEGSKA (reference sequence). V trimming: 1 base; J trimming: 4 bases; junction bases outside the gene matches: 6. Here the CDR3 DNA reads TGCAGTGCTAGAGGGGAGGGACTAGATTACAATGAGCAGTTCTTC. It yields the protein CSARGEGLDYNEQFF.

The chain recombines TRBV4-2 with TRBJ2-3; 8 bases map to TRBD1. This CDR3 has 15 residues. Per the germline V gene, CDR1 is LGHNA and CDR2 is YNFKEQ. The V segment lost 0 bases and the J segment 4 bases; nucleotides outside the gene matches: 3. The CDR3 region is CASSQEAGGADTQYF. CDR3 DNA: TGTGCCAGCAGCCAAGAGGCAGGGGGCGCAGATACGCAGTATTTT.

The J gene is TRBJ2-5, the V gene TRBV20-1; 14 positions agree with TRBD2. Trimming at V came to 6 bases and at J to 4 bases, leaving 1 base not matched to a gene. Germline lookup yields CDR1 DFQATT and CDR2 SNEGSKA (reference sequence). This CDR3 has 13 amino acids. The CDR3 protein is CSAGTSGGETQYF. The DNA of the CDR3 is TGCAGTGCCGGGACTAGCGGGGGAGAGACCCAGTACTTC.

As regards this clonotype: Lacking the conserved final phenylalanine or tryptophan, this CDR3 likely reflects a read error. The limits of the CDR3 on the DNA are not certain, so only TCRdb's listed CDR3 is given. The V call is TRBV6-4, the J call TRBJ2-2; whether TRBD1, the table's D call, matches the DNA was not checked. Germline values: CDR1 MRHNA, CDR2 SNTAGT. The CDR3 is 15 amino acids in total, end residues counted. CDR3 sequence reads: CASSEGGEGKGERGG.

The rearrangement links TRBV6-4 to TRBJ2-3, with D perhaps TRBD1 or TRBD2 (5 bases each). V shed 7 bases and J shed 0 bases, with 14 bases lying between them. The CDR3 consists of 15 residues. CDR1 is MRHNA and CDR2 is SNTAGT in the germline V gene. The CDR3 bases are TGTGCCAGCAAGGGGTATGAGGGGAGCACAGATACGCAGTATTTT. Protein sequence: CASKGYEGSTDTQYF.

In this sample, this clonotype turned up a few times. The V and J genes are TRBV3-1 and TRBJ1-5; the D is unclear. V shed 0 bases and J shed 0 bases, with 12 bases lying between them. Germline-derived CDR1 and CDR2 are LGHDT and YNNKEL (reference sequence). This CDR3 is built from 17 residues. The CDR3 protein is CASSQDRAQLSNQPQHF. The CDR3 DNA reads TGTGCCAGCAGCCAAGATAGGGCACAACTTAGCAATCAGCCCCAGCATTTT.

The rearrangement links TRBV15 to TRBJ1-6, with 8 bases that match TRBD1. Germline lookup yields CDR1 LNHNV and CDR2 YYDKDF (reference sequence). The J segment lost 8 bases and the V segment lost 3 bases, leaving 12 bases of the junction unmatched. The CDR3 is made up of 17 amino acids. The CDR3 is CATSSLWTGPTDSPLHF. For the CDR3, the DNA is TGTGCCACCAGCAGTTTGTGGACAGGGCCAACCGATTCACCCCTCCACTTT.

This clonotype appeared many times. The J gene is TRBJ1-5, the V gene TRBV20-1, with 7 bases matching TRBD1. Germline lookup yields CDR1 DFQATT and CDR2 SNEGSKA (reference sequence). This CDR3 is 14 amino acids long. After removal of 0 bases from V and 7 bases from J, the junction contained 6 bases not matched to a gene. Here the CDR3 reads CSARDGAGGQPQHF. The CDR3, as DNA: TGCAGTGCTAGAGATGGCGCAGGGGGACAGCCCCAGCATTTT.

In this sample, this clonotype is hyperexpanded (1% or more). The chain is built from TRBV20-1 and TRBJ1-1; 7 bases map to TRBD1. Germline CDR1 DFQATT, CDR2 SNEGSKA (reference sequence). The CDR3 length is 12 residues. V shed 2 bases, J shed 3 bases, and the junction held 0 bases outside the gene matches. CDR3: CSARQGDTEAFF. In nucleotides, the CDR3 is TGCAGTGCTAGACAGGGGGACACTGAAGCTTTCTTT.

CDR3 sequence: CASSLEAGNYEQYF. CDR3 coding DNA: TGTGCCAGCAGCTTAGAGGCAGGGAACTACGAGCAGTACTTC. This chain links TRBV7-2 with TRBJ2-7; TRBD1 is a possible D gene (5 bases). The CDR3 loop spans 14 amino acids. The germline V and J ends were trimmed by 1 base and 3 bases, with 10 bases remaining between them. Germline V gene lookup returns CDR1 SGHTA and CDR2 FQGNSA.